The 8 T cell receptor beta chains given below trace back to one sample, sequenced in a study of cytomegalovirus exposure and HLA in healthy donors (dated by TCRdb to 2016 to 2017). Receptors were amplified or captured by the immunoSEQ multiplex PCR assay. A mixture of 60 forward primers for TCR Vbeta segments and 13 reverse primers for TCR Jbeta segments was used in the multiplex PCR. This is the immuneACCESS table as TCRdb keeps it, with only in-frame sequences that have V and J called. A part of the clones is gone; compared with another copy, unresolved V genes explain less than half, and the rest is unexplained. Here the sample has tens of thousands of clones; approximately 80% occur a single time. Of the sample, 2.9% is held by the ten largest clones. Sequenced material: PBMCs. The source is a man aged 50 or older in good health and CMV-seronegative.

This clone appeared a single time. The chain has TRBV5-6 and TRBJ2-4; 9 positions match TRBD1. Germline values: CDR1 SGHDT, CDR2 YYEEEE. With 4 bases clipped from V and 2 bases from J, the junction kept 7 bases outside the gene matches. The CDR3 is 16 residues long. The CDR3 loop reads CASSVDRGVPKNIQYF. As DNA, the CDR3 is TGTGCCAGCAGCGTGGACAGGGGCGTTCCCAAAAACATTCAGTACTTC.

The chain has TRBV7-7 and TRBJ2-3; a possible D gene is TRBD2 (5 bases). The CDR3 contains 15 residues. V was pared by 4 bases and J by 0 bases, with 11 bases between. Germline assignment: CDR1 SSHAT and CDR2 FNYEAQ (reference sequence). CDR3 amino acids: CASSSGLGSTDTQYF. The CDR3 nucleotides are TGTGCCAGCAGCTCAGGACTGGGAAGCACAGATACGCAGTATTTT. The complete variable domain, with remaining parts taken from reference TRBV7-7 and TRBJ2-3, reads GAGVSQSPRYKVTKRGQDVTLRCDPISSHATLYWYQQALGQGPEFLTYFNYEAQPDKSGLPSDRFSAERPEGSISTLTIQRTEQRDSAMYRCASSSGLGSTDTQYFGPGTRLTVL.

This sequence joins TRBV28 and TRBJ2-1; 7 nucleotides line up with TRBD2. CDR3 length equals 18 residues. V lost 5 bases, J lost 0 bases, and 13 bases stayed unmatched. In germline, CDR1 is MDHEN, CDR2 SYDVKM. For the CDR3, the DNA is TGTGCCAGCAGTGGCAACGTAGCGGGCTATACCTCCTACAATGAGCAGTTCTTC. It translates to CASSGNVAGYTSYNEQFF.

The chain joins TRBV29-1 to TRBJ2-5, with D unclear. The CDR3 runs 12 residues. V was cut by 4 bases and J by 6 bases, with 12 bases left in between. CDR1 and CDR2 (germline): SQVTM, ANQGSEA. This chain's CDR3 is CSVASESKTQYF. CDR3 nucleotides: TGCAGCGTTGCCTCCGAGTCGAAGACCCAGTACTTC.

In this sample, this clone turned up once. The V and J genes are TRBV27 and TRBJ2-1; TRBD1 is a possible D gene (6 bases). There are 15 residues in the CDR3. Deletions cut 5 bases from V and 3 bases from J, with 14 bases between. Germline lookup yields CDR1 MNHEY and CDR2 SMNVEV (reference sequence). The CDR3 nucleotides read TGTGCCAGCAGTACCCCCCGCAGGGGCTACAATGAGCAGTTCTTC. Residues: CASSTPRRGYNEQFF.

The gene calls are TRBV28 and TRBJ1-5; 9 bases match TRBD1. The CDR3 runs 16 residues. Germline values: CDR1 MDHEN, CDR2 SYDVKM. Trimming took 6 bases from V and 2 from J; bases not matched to a gene: 8. CDR3 in DNA: TGTGCCAGCAGGCCTGGACAGGGGTGGGGCAATCAGCCCCAGCATTTT. Translating gives CASRPGQGWGNQPQHF.

The chain links TRBV4-3 to TRBJ2-7, with 8 nucleotides matching TRBD2. Germline CDR1 and CDR2: LGHNA and YSLEER. With V trimmed by 2 bases and J by 2 bases, 8 bases remained unmatched. The CDR3 is 16 residues long. CDR3 DNA: TGCGCCAGCAGCCAAACTAGCGGCCCGGGAACCTACGAGCAGTACTTC. This gives the protein CASSQTSGPGTYEQYF.

The chain employs TRBV7-9 and TRBJ2-5; 10 bases map to TRBD2. Germline loops: CDR1 SEHNR, CDR2 FQNEAQ (reference sequence). Trimming cost V 7 bases and J 4 bases; bases outside gene matches: 6. CDR3 length equals 14 residues. CDR3 residues: CASTSGGAVETQYF. The CDR3 region has the DNA TGTGCCAGCACGAGCGGGGGGGCGGTAGAGACCCAGTACTTC.